This T cell receptor beta chain was recorded in a study of spatial heterogeneity in lung cancer. This clonotype was detected only a few times. As for time point: sample taken at primary tumor resection. Unsorted whole RNA of tumor, nontumor lung or frozen PBMC was sequenced. Untreated early-stage non-small cell lung cancer patients, over 55 in total, were the donors. TCRdb analysed the 5' RACE reads with MiXCR anew, one entry per CDR3 protein. The sample holds tens of thousands of distinct CDR3 sequences, approximately 8.9% seen once. The sequence was collected from a female donor with early-stage non-small cell lung cancer. Sequences were derived from PBMCs, sampled at surgery.

The CDR3 nucleotides read TGTGCCAGCAGTCCGCAATTGGTGGGGGAGCAGTACTTC. Translated: CASSPQLVGEQYF. The chain carries TRBV28 and TRBJ2-7; D unclear. V was clipped by 5 bases and J by 7 bases, with 15 bases between them. CDR3 size: 13 residues. CDR1 is MDHEN and CDR2 is SYDVKM in the germline V gene. Complete variable domain (other parts from reference TRBV28 and TRBJ2-7): DVKVTQSSRYLVKRTGEKVFLECVQDMDHENMFWYRQDPGLGLRLIYFSYDVKMKEKGDIPEGYSVSREKKERFSLILESASTNQTSMYLCASSPQLVGEQYFGPGTRLTVT.